The next 13 T cell receptor beta chains were all read from a single sample in a study of radiotherapy plus CTLA-4 blockade in lung cancer. Repertoires were generated with immunoSEQ multiplex PCR, while TCRdb's copy carries only in-frame clones and drops some. This sample carries 70,000 to 95,000 clones, 70% to 90% of them seen once, and the ten largest clones take about a sixth. This sample comprised peripheral blood, obtained from a patient treated with radiotherapy plus ipilimumab. The receptors originated from a human donor with non-small cell lung cancer that progressed on radiotherapy plus ipilimumab.

This chain connects TRBV7-8 to TRBJ1-5; D not certain. Trimming stripped 1 base from V and 5 bases from J, with 9 bases between. The CDR3 is 14 residues long. The germline CDR1 and CDR2 sequences are SGHVS and FQNEAQ. The CDR3 nucleotides are TGTGCCAGCAGCTTAGATATTGCTTATCAGCCCCAGCATTTT. It specifies CASSLDIAYQPQHF.

The CDR3 sequence: CASSAHNMDRGNEKLFF. DNA for the CDR3: TGTGCCAGCAGCGCCCATAACATGGACAGGGGAAATGAAAAACTGTTTTTT. The chain links TRBV9 to TRBJ1-4; 9 nucleotides match TRBD1. In germline, CDR1 is SGDLS, CDR2 YYNGEE. The CDR3 is 17 residues long. V trimming: 3 bases; J trimming: 5 bases; junction bases outside the gene matches: 11.

The V and J genes are TRBV5-1 and TRBJ1-2, with D tentatively TRBD1 (5 bases). V dropped 1 base and J dropped 3 bases, with 10 bases sitting between them. CDR3 length: 14 amino acids. Germline assignment: CDR1 SGHRS and CDR2 YFSETQ. Here the CDR3 reads CASSLSPTDYGYTF. The CDR3 DNA reads TGCGCCAGCAGCTTGTCGCCGACAGACTATGGCTACACCTTC.

V gene TRBV14 combines with J gene TRBJ1-2; D may be TRBD1 (5 bases). This CDR3 has 13 amino acids. CDR1 SGHDN and CDR2 FVKESK come from the germline V gene. V was cut by 5 bases and J by 3 bases, with 10 bases left in between. CDR3 protein: CASSWDGDYGYTF. The CDR3 coding sequence is TGTGCCAGCAGCTGGGACGGAGACTATGGCTACACCTTC.

The chain links TRBV27 to TRBJ1-1; no firm D call. Germline V gene lookup returns CDR1 MNHEY and CDR2 SMNVEV (reference sequence). V was clipped by 4 bases and J by 1 base, with 13 bases between them. This CDR3 has 15 residues. This CDR3 reads CASSSVSLTNTEAFF. The DNA for the CDR3 is TGTGCCAGCAGTTCAGTTTCTCTTACGAACACTGAAGCTTTCTTT.

The chain couples TRBV6-5 to TRBJ1-2, with 10 bases identical to TRBD1. With V trimmed by 8 bases and J by 6 bases, 6 bases remained unmatched. Germline CDR1 MNHEY, CDR2 SVGAGI. The length of the CDR3 is 13 residues. Written as DNA, the CDR3 is TGTGCCAGCCGTAGACAGGGGGCGCATGGCTACACCTTC. As protein: CASRRQGAHGYTF.

This sequence joins TRBV7-2 and TRBJ1-5; 10 nucleotides match TRBD1. This CDR3 comprises 16 residues. The V gene's germline CDR1 is SGHTA and CDR2 FQGNSA. Trimming at V came to 4 bases and at J to 3 bases, leaving 6 bases not matched to a gene. The DNA for the CDR3 is TGTGCCAGCAGCTCGACGGGACAGGGGACCAATCAGCCCCAGCATTTT. Translation gives CASSSTGQGTNQPQHF.

The chain uses TRBV13 and TRBJ1-2; D is uncertain. CDR1 and CDR2 (germline): PRHDT, FYEKMQ (reference sequence). The CDR3 extends over 12 amino acids. Trimming pared 5 bases from V and 5 bases from J, leaving 9 bases between. CDR3 protein: CASSPGLYGYTF. CDR3 in DNA: TGTGCCAGCAGCCCCGGACTGTATGGCTACACCTTC.

This clone has a single count. This rearrangement joins TRBV7-9 to TRBJ2-2; TRBD2 aligns across 15 bases. Germline V lookup: CDR1 SEHNR, CDR2 FQNEAQ (reference sequence). The CDR3 loop spans 16 amino acids. The J segment lost 6 bases and the V segment lost 5 bases, leaving 4 bases of the junction unmatched. DNA of the CDR3: TGTGCCAGCAGCGCCCGGACTAGCGGGGGGGCCGGGGAGCTGTTTTTT. Protein product: CASSARTSGGAGELFF.

This clone was counted a single time. V and J are TRBV5-1 and TRBJ2-1, with 7 bases aligning to TRBD1. The CDR3 has 16 residues. Germline CDR1 SGHRS, CDR2 YFSETQ. J gave up 6 bases and V 1 base, and 10 bases lay outside the gene matches. CDR3: CASSLRDSRGLNEQFF. The CDR3 nucleotides are TGCGCCAGCAGCTTGAGGGACAGCCGAGGACTCAATGAGCAGTTCTTC.

V gene TRBV5-1 combines with J gene TRBJ1-1, with 7 bases that match TRBD1. The ends lost 4 bases at V and 4 bases at J; junction bases unmatched: 7. This CDR3 contains 14 residues. Germline CDR1 reads SGHRS; CDR2 reads YFSETQ. The CDR3 protein is CASSPIDRATEAFF. The DNA for the CDR3 is TGCGCCAGCAGCCCAATCGACAGGGCCACTGAAGCTTTCTTT.

The genes are TRBV7-2 and TRBJ2-7; no clear D gene. Trimming pared 4 bases from V and 4 bases from J, leaving 5 bases between. CDR3 length: 11 amino acids. In germline, CDR1 is SGHTA, CDR2 FQGNSA. The CDR3: CASSSLYEQYF. The CDR3, as DNA: TGTGCCAGCAGCTCCTTATACGAGCAGTACTTC.

The rearrangement links TRBV18 to TRBJ1-6; D possibly corresponds to TRBD1 (5 bases). Trimming stripped 5 bases from V and 4 bases from J, with 12 bases between. Germline CDR1 KGHSH, CDR2 LQKENI. This CDR3 spans 15 amino acids. CDR3 nucleotide sequence: TGTGCCAGCTCAGTCGACAGCTTATATAATTCACCCCTCCACTTT. Encoded protein: CASSVDSLYNSPLHF.